This paragraph covers one T cell receptor (beta chain) sequence. Its antigen is unidentified. This specimen belongs to a study of shared clonotypes between healthy human individuals. Findings and limits, study-wide: As a rule, naive subsets had a larger estimated richness than memory subsets. The represented genetic and exposure-history diversity was limited by the small number of donors.

The method was immunoSEQ multiplex PCR; TCRdb's version includes in-frame clones alone and lacks a portion of them. The sample gives over 2 million clones, roughly 90% of which show up once; 0.37% is in the top ten. This clonotype originated in a man younger than 30 in good health. Some clones in this sample may be carry-over from other donors' samples. Sequencing input: naive CD4+ T cells from PBMCs. As for subset: CD45RA+ positively selected.

The CDR3 nucleotides are TGTGCCTGGTCGGGGACAGCGCTTAATGAGCAGTTCTTC. Translating gives CAWSGTALNEQFF. This chain connects TRBV30 to TRBJ2-1, with 7 nucleotides matching TRBD1. The CDR3 covers 13 residues. V was pared by 5 bases and J by 7 bases, with 8 bases of the junction left unmatched. Per germline, CDR1 GTSNPN and CDR2 SVGIG (reference sequence). Variable domain in full (rest from reference TRBV30 and TRBJ2-1): SQTIHQWPATLVQPVGSPLSLECTVEGTSNPNLYWYRQAAGRGLQLLFYSVGIGQISSEVPQNLSASRPQDRQFILSSKKLLLSDSGFYLCAWSGTALNEQFFGPGTRLTVL.